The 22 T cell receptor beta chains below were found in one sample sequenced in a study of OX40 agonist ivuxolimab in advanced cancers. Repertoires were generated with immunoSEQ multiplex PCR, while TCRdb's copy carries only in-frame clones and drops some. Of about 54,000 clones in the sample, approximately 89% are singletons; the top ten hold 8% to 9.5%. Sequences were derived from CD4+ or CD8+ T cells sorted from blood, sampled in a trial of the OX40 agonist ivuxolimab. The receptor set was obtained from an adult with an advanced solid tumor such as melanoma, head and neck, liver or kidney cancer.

This CDR3 reads CAWSPSDSYEQYF. As DNA, the CDR3 is TGTGCCTGGAGTCCCTCGGACAGCTACGAGCAGTACTTC. The J gene is TRBJ2-7, the V gene TRBV30; a possible D gene is TRBD1 (6 bases). Germline-derived CDR1 and CDR2 are GTSNPN and SVGIG (reference sequence). The CDR3 is made up of 13 amino acids. V shed 2 bases and J shed 3 bases, with 11 bases lying between them.

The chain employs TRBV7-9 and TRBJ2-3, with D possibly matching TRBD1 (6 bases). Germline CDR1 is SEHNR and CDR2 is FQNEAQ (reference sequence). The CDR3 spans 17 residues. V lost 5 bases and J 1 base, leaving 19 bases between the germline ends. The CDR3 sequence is CASSQIQGMPGTDTQYF. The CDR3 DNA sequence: TGTGCCAGCAGCCAAATACAGGGAATGCCGGGCACAGATACGCAGTATTTT.

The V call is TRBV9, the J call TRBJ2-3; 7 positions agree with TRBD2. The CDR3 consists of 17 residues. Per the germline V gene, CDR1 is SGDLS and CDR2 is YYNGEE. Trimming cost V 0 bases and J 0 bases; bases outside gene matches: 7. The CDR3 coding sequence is TGTGCCAGCAGCGTAGATCCAGCGGGGACGAGCACAGATACGCAGTATTTT. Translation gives CASSVDPAGTSTDTQYF.

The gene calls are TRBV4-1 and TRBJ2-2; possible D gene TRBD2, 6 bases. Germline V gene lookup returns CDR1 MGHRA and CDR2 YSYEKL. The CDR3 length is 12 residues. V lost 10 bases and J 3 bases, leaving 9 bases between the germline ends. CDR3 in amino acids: CATGGHTGELFF. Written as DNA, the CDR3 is TGCGCCACCGGGGGTCACACCGGGGAGCTGTTTTTT.

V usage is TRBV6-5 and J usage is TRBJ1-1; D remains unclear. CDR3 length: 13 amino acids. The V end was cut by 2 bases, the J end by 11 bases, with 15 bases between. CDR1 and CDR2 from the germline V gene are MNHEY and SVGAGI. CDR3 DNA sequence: TGTGCCAGCAGTTACCTCTCCCAACAAGAGGCTTTCTTT. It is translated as CASSYLSQQEAFF.

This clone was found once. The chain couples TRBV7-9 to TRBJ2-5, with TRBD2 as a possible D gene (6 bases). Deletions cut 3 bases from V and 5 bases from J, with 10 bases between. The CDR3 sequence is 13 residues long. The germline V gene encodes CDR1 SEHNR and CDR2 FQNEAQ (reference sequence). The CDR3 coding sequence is TGTGCCAGCAGCTTTGGCGGGACGGAGACCCAGTACTTC. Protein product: CASSFGGTETQYF.

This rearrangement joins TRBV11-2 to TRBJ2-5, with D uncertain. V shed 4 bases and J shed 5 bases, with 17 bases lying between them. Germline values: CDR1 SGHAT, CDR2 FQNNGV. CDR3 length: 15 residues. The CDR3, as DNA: TGTGCCAGCAGCTCCGATTTGTGGCCCGCCGAGACCCAGTACTTC. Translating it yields CASSSDLWPAETQYF.

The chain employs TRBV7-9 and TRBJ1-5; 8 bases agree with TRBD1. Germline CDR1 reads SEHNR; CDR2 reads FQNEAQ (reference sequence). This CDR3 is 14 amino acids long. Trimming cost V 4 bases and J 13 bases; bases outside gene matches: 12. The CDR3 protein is CASSSSTGVARQHF. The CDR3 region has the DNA TGTGCCAGCAGCTCGTCGACAGGGGTCGCCCGGCAGCATTTT.

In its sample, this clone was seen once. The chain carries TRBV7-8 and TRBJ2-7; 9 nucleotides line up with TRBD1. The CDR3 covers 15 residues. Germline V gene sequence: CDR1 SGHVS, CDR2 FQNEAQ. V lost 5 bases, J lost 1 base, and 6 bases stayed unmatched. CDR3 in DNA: TGTGCCAGCAGCACGGGACAGGGAGGTTCCTACGAGCAGTACTTC. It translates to CASSTGQGGSYEQYF.

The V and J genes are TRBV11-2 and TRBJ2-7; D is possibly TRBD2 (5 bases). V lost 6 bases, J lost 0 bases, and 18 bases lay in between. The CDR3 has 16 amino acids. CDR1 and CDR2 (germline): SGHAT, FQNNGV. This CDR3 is CASRLWERPDSYEQYF. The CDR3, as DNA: TGTGCCAGCAGGCTCTGGGAGCGGCCAGACTCCTACGAGCAGTACTTC.

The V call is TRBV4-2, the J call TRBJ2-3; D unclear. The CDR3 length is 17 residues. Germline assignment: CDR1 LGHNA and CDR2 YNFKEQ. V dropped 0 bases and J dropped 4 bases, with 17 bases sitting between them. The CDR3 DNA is TGTGCCAGCAGCCAAGACGTTATAGCTTTCGGCTCAGATACGCAGTATTTT. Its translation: CASSQDVIAFGSDTQYF.

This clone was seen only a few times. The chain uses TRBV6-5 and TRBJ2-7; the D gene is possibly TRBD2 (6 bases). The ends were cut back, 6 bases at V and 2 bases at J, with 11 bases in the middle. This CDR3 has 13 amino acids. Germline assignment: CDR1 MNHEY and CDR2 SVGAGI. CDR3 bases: TGTGCCAGCAGCTATAGCGGCCCCTACGAGCAGTACTTC. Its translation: CASSYSGPYEQYF.

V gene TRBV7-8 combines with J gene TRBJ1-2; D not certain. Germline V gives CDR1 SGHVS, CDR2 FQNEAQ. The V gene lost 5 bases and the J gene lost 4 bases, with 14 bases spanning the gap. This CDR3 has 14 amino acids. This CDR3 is CASSPPPVVYGYTF. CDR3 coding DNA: TGTGCCAGCAGCCCACCTCCAGTCGTCTATGGCTACACCTTC.

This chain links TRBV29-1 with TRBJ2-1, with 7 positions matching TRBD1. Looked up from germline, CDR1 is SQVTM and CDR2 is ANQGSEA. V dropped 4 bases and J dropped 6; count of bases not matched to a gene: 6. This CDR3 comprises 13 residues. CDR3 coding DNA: TGCAGCGTTGGACAGGGCTCGATCAATGAGCAGTTCTTC. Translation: CSVGQGSINEQFF.

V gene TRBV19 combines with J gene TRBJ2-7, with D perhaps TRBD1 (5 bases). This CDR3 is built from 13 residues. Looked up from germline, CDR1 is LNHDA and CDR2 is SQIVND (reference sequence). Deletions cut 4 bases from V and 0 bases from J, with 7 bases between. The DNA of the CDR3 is TGTGCCAGTAGTAAGGACAACTCCTACGAGCAGTACTTC. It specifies CASSKDNSYEQYF.

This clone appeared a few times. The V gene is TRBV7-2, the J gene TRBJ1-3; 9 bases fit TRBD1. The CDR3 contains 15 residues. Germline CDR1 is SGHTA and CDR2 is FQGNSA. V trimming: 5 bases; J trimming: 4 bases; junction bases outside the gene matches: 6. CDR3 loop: CASSMDRGYGNTIYF. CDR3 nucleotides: TGTGCCAGCAGCATGGACAGGGGTTACGGAAACACCATATATTTT. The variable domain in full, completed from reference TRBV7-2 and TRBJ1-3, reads GAGVSQSPSNKVTEKGKDVELRCDPISGHTALYWYRQSLGQGLEFLIYFQGNSAPDKSGLPSDRFSAERTGGSVSTLTIQRTQQEDSAVYLCASSMDRGYGNTIYFGEGSWLTVV.

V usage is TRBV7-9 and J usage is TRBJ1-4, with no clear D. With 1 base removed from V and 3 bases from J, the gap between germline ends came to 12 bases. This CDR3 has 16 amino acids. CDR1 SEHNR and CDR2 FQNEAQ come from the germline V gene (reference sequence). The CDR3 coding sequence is TGTGCCAGCAGCTTAGTACTGTGGACTCCTAATGAAAAACTGTTTTTT. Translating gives CASSLVLWTPNEKLFF.

CDR3 residues: CASSWMTGGGTDTQYF. In DNA form, the CDR3 reads TGCGCCAGCAGCTGGATGACAGGGGGTGGCACAGATACGCAGTATTTT. The J gene is TRBJ2-3, the V gene TRBV5-1; 9 nucleotides align to TRBD1. V shed 3 bases and J 1 base; nucleotides not matched to a gene: 6. Germline V gene sequence: CDR1 SGHRS, CDR2 YFSETQ. The CDR3 runs 16 residues.

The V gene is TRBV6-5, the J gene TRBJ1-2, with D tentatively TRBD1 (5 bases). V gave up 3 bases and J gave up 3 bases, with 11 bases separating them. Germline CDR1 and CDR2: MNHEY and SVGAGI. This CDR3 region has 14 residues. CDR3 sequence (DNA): TGTGCCAGCAGTTATTTCCCGGGGGACTATGGCTACACCTTC. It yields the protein CASSYFPGDYGYTF.

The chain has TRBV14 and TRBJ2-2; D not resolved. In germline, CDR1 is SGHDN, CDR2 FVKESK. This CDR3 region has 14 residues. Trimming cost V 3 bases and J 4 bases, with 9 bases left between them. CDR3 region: CASSQFHSTGELFF. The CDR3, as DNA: TGTGCCAGCAGCCAGTTCCACAGCACCGGGGAGCTGTTTTTT.

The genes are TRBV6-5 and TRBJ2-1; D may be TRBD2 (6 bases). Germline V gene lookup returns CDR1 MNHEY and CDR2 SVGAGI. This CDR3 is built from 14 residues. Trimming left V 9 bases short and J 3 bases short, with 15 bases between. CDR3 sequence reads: CASLSGDGYNEQFF. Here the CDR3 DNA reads TGTGCCAGTCTCTCGGGGGATGGCTACAATGAGCAGTTCTTC.

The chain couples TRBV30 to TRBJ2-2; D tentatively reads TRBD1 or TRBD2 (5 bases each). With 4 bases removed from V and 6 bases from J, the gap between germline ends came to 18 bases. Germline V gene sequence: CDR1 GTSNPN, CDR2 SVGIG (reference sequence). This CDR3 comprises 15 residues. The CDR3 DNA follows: TGTGCCTGGACCCTCTGGGGGACGTTGTCCGGGGAGCTGTTTTTT. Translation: CAWTLWGTLSGELFF.